This T cell receptor beta chain was retrieved from a study of beta chain features in type 1 diabetes. Study-wide results and limits: There was a moderate but significant shortening of TCRB CDR3s in all four CD4+ subsets of Type 1 diabetes patients.

Sorting of CD4+ naive, central memory, regulatory and stem cell-like memory cells was performed via CD45RO/CCR7/CD25/CD127/CD95/CD27. Germline V lookup: CDR1 SGHRS, CDR2 YFSETQ. The ends lost 3 bases at V and 8 bases at J; junction bases unmatched: 10. The CDR3 runs to 15 residues. Isolated RNA was reverse transcribed in full, so expressed TCRB transcripts were sequenced. TCRdb's table, derived via immunoSEQ multiplex PCR, lists solely in-frame clones and lacks some. The sample includes 200,000 to 250,000 clones, approximately 15% seen only once; the top ten take roughly 0.02%. Notes on this clone: Its target is unknown.

This clonotype originated in a man aged 25 to 45 with type 1 diabetes. The chain has TRBV5-1 and TRBJ2-1, with 8 bases fitting TRBD1. Source material: naive CD4+ T cells from blood. The CDR3 DNA sequence: TGCGCCAGCAGCTCAACCGGGACAGGTTTGGATGAGCAGTTCTTC. Protein sequence: CASSSTGTGLDEQFF.